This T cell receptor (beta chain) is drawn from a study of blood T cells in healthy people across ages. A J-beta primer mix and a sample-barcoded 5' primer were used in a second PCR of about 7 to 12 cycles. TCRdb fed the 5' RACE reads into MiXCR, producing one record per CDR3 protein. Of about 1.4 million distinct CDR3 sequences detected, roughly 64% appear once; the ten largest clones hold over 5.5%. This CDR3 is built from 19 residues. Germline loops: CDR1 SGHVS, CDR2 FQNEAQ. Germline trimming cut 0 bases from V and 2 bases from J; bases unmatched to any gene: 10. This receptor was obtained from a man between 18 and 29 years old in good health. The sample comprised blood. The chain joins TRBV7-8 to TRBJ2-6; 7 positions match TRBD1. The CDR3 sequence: CASSLADRVEVTGANVLTF. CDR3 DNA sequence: TGTGCCAGCAGCTTAGCAGACAGGGTGGAAGTGACTGGGGCCAACGTCCTGACTTTC.